What follows describes a single T cell receptor (beta chain). Its specificity is not known. The data were produced by immunoSEQ multiplex PCR, yet TCRdb's version contains in-frame clones alone and is incomplete. The sample includes 2 million to 2.5 million clones, 95% seen only once; the top ten take roughly 0.13%. CDR3 length: 15 amino acids. Per the germline V gene, CDR1 is LGHNT and CDR2 is FRNRAP. V gave up 7 bases and J gave up 3 bases, with 16 bases separating them. This sample was taken from a study of shared clonotypes between healthy human individuals. Study results and limitations: Donor clonotype sharing was expected to depend on sequencing depth.

V usage is TRBV12-5 and J usage is TRBJ2-1, with D possibly TRBD2 on 6 matching bases. Sequenced input: naive CD4+ T cells sorted from blood. The subset is: CD45RA+ positively selected. This TCR was recovered from a young man in good health. CDR3: CASASGGSVYNEQFF. The CDR3 nucleotides are TGTGCTAGTGCCTCAGGAGGGTCAGTCTACAATGAGCAGTTCTTC.